This T cell receptor beta chain was recorded in a study of T cell repertoires in cytomegalovirus infection. For the study at large: Evidence of both CMV infection and a matching HLA type came from public TCR beta signatures.

Overall study results and limits: Summed frequency of public TCR beta families distinguished CMV carriers with the relevant HLA. Dominating the ex vivo response were HLA-C-restricted CMV-specific TCR beta clonotypes.

This clonotype has a count of ten or more. Its specificity is unknown. Each CDR3 protein is one row after TCRdb ran MiXCR on the reads. The repertoire holds about 450,000 distinct CDR3 sequences, approximately 31% seen once, with approximately 15% in the top ten. The V end was cut by 0 bases, the J end by 7 bases, with 10 bases between. This CDR3 comprises 15 residues. Germline V lookup: CDR1 SGHTA, CDR2 FQGNSA. This rearrangement joins TRBV7-2 to TRBJ1-6; D may be TRBD1 (6 bases). The receptor's source is a human donor in good health (CMV status not recorded). Some clones in this sample may be carry-over from other donors' samples. Source material: PBMCs. CDR3 residues: CASSLAGQFNSPLHF. CDR3 DNA sequence: TGTGCCAGCAGCTTAGCCGGACAGTTCAATTCACCCCTCCACTTT.